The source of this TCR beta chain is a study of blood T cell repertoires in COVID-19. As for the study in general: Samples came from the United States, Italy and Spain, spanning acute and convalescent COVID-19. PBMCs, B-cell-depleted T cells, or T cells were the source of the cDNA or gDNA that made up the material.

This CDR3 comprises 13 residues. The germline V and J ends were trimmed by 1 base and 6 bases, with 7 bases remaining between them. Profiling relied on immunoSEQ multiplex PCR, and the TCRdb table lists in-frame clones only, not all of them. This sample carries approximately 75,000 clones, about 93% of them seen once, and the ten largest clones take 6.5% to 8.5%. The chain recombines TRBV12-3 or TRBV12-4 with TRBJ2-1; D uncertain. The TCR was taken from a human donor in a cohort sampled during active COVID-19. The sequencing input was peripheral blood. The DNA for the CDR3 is TGTGCCAGCAGTTTAGGCCTCGGCAATGAGCAGTTCTTC. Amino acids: CASSLGLGNEQFF.